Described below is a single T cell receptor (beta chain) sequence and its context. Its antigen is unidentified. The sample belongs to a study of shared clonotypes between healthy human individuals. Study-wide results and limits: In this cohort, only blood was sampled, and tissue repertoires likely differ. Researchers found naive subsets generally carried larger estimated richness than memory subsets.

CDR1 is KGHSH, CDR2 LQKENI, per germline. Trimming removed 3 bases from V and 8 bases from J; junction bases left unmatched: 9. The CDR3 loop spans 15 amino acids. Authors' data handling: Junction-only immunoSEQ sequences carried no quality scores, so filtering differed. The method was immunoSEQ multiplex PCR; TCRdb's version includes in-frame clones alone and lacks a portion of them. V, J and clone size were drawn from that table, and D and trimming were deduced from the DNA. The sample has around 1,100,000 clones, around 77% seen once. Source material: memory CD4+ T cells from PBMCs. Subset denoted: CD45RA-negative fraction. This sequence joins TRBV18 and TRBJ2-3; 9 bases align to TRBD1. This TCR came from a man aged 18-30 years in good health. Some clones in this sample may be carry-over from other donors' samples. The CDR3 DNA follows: TGTGCCAGCTCACCGTATAACGGACAGGGGAGTACGCAGTATTTT. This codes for CASSPYNGQGSTQYF.